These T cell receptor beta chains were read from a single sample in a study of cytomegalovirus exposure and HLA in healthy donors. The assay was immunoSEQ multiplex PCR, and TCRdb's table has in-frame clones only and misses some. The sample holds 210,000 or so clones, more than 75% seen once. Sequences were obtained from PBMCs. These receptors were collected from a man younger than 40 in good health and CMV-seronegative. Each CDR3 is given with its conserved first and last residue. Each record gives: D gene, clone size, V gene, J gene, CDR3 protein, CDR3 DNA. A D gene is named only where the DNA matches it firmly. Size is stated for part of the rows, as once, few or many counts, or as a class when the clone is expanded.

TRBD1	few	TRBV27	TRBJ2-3	CASSLFPRGQGYTDTQYF	TGTGCCAGCAGTTTATTTCCCAGGGGGCAAGGTTATACAGATACGCAGTATTTT
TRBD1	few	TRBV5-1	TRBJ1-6	CASSFGGQVYSPLHF	TGCGCCAGCAGCTTTGGGGGACAGGTTTATTCACCCCTCCACTTT
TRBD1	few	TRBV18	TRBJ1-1	CASSPPAGQDNTEAFF	TGTGCCAGCTCACCACCGGCGGGACAGGACAACACTGAAGCTTTCTTT
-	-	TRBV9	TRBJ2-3	CASSPYVGVPSDTQYF	TGTGCCAGCAGCCCATACGTCGGAGTCCCCTCTGATACGCAGTATTTT
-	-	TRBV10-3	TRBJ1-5	CAISGSTSSNQPQHF	TGTGCCATCAGTGGCTCGACTTCTAGCAATCAGCCCCAGCATTTT
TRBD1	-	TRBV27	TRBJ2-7	CASSAGTGDYEQYF	TGTGCCAGCAGCGCCGGGACAGGGGACTACGAGCAGTACTTC
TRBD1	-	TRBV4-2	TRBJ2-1	CASSPTDRPYNEQFF	TGTGCCAGCAGCCCAACGGACAGGCCGTACAATGAGCAGTTCTTC
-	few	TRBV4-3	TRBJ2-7	CASSQEVDSYSYEQYF	TGCGCCAGCAGCCAAGAGGTGGACAGCTACTCCTACGAGCAGTACTTC
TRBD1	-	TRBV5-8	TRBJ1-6	CASSLAWTGNSPLHF	TGTGCCAGCAGCTTGGCATGGACAGGGAATTCACCCCTCCACTTT
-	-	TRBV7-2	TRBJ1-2	CASSFTVRGGYTF	TGTGCCAGCAGTTTTACAGTGCGGGGCGGCTACACCTTC
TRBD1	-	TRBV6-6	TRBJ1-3	CASKRETGQDTIYF	TGTGCCAGCAAAAGAGAGACAGGGCAGGACACCATATATTTT
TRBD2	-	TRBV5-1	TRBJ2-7	CASSLPQSGLADEQYF	TGCGCCAGCAGCTTGCCCCAGTCGGGACTAGCGGACGAGCAGTACTTC
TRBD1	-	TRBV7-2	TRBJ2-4	CASSQRQGAIKNIQYF	TGTGCCAGCAGCCAGAGACAGGGGGCTATCAAAAACATTCAGTACTTC
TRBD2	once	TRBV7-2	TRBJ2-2	CASSRGGLAGGKRRGELFF	TGTGCCAGCAGCCGTGGGGGACTAGCGGGAGGTAAAAGGCGCGGGGAGCTGTTTTTT
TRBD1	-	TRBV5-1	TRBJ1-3	CASSSGQAVSGNTIYF	TGCGCCAGCAGCTCTGGACAGGCCGTCTCTGGAAACACCATATATTTT
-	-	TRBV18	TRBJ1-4	CASSPGATNEKLFF	TGTGCCAGCTCACCAGGGGCTACTAATGAAAAACTGTTTTTT
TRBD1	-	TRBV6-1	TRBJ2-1	CASRDRGRNNEQFF	TGTGCCAGCAGGGACAGGGGTAGAAACAATGAGCAGTTCTTC
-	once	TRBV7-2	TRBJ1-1	CASSPYLNTEAFF	TGTGCCAGCAGCCCATACTTGAACACTGAAGCTTTCTTT
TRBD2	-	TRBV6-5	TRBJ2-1	CASREGLATYNEQFF	TGTGCCAGCAGGGAGGGACTAGCCACCTACAATGAGCAGTTCTTC
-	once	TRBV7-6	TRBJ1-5	CASSLEEVTGGGQPQHF	TGTGCCAGCAGCTTAGAGGAGGTCACCGGGGGAGGTCAGCCCCAGCATTTT
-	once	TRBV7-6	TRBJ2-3	CASSLQYDDTQYF	TGTGCCAGCAGCTTACAGTACGATGATACGCAGTATTTT
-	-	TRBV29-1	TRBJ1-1	CSVARQATEAFF	TGCAGCGTTGCCCGGCAGGCCACTGAAGCTTTCTTT
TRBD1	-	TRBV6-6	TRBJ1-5	CASRTTGAQPQHF	TGTGCCAGCAGAACGACAGGGGCGCAGCCCCAGCATTTT
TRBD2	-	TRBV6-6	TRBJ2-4	CASNPSGAQNIQYF	TGTGCCAGCAACCCTAGCGGGGCCCAAAACATTCAGTACTTC
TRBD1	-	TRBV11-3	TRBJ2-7	CASSSRDRAYEQYF	TGTGCCAGCAGCTCCCGGGACAGGGCTTACGAGCAGTACTTC
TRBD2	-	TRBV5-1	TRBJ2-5	CASSLVLAGQETQYF	TGCGCCAGCAGCTTGGTTCTAGCGGGCCAAGAGACCCAGTACTTC
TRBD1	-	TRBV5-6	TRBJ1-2	CASRKDRGSSGYTF	TGTGCCAGCAGGAAGGACAGGGGATCATCCGGCTACACCTTC
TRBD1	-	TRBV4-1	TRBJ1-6	CASSRREGALADSPLHF	TGCGCCAGCAGCCGTCGTGAGGGGGCGCTCGCTGATTCACCCCTCCACTTT
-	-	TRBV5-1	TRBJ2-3	CASRSTGDLTDTQYF	TGCGCCAGCAGGAGCACAGGGGACTTAACGGATACGCAGTATTTT
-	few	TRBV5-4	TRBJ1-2	CASSLGGLPSVYGYTF	TGTGCCAGCAGCTTGGGGGGGCTGCCGTCGGTTTATGGCTACACCTTC
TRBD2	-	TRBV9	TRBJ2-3	CASSVGAPAGGEDTQYF	TGTGCCAGCAGCGTAGGGGCCCCGGCGGGGGGGGAAGATACGCAGTATTTT
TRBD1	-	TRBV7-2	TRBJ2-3	CASSSTGTGNTDTQYF	TGTGCCAGCAGCTCAACCGGGACAGGGAACACAGATACGCAGTATTTT
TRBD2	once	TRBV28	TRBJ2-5	CASSVGGAGGEETQYF	TGTGCCAGCAGTGTGGGAGGGGCGGGGGGAGAAGAGACCCAGTACTTC
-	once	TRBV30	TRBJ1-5	CASWWTPPNSNQPQHF	TGTGCCTCGTGGTGGACTCCGCCTAATAGCAATCAGCCCCAGCATTTT
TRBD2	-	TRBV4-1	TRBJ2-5	CASSPGLAGLYQETQYF	TGCGCCAGCAGCCCAGGACTAGCGGGACTGTACCAAGAGACCCAGTACTTC
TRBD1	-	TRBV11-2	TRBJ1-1	CASSLIQGTLNTEAFF	TGTGCCAGCAGCTTGATACAGGGGACCTTGAACACTGAAGCTTTCTTT
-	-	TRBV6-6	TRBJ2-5	CASKVRLRETQYF	TGTGCCAGCAAGGTCAGATTGAGGGAGACCCAGTACTTC
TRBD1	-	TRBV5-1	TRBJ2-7	CASSLAGTGVEKQYF	TGCGCCAGCAGCTTGGCCGGGACAGGGGTAGAGAAGCAGTACTTC
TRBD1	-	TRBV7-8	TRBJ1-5	CASSFDRGNQPQHF	TGTGCCAGCAGCTTTGACAGGGGTAATCAGCCCCAGCATTTT
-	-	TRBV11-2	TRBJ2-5	CASSSLEETQYF	TGTGCCAGCAGCTCCCTTGAGGAGACCCAGTACTTC
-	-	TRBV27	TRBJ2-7	CASSRGLRTGEQYF	TGTGCCAGCAGTCGGGGACTCAGGACTGGCGAGCAGTACTTC
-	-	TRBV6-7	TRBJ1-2	CATPWRSNYGYTF	TGTGCCACCCCGTGGAGGTCGAACTATGGCTACACCTTC
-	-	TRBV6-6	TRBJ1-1	CASSTDYGVPGPFF	TGTGCCAGCAGTACAGACTATGGGGTCCCCGGTCCTTTCTTT
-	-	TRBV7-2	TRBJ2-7	CASSRWAGEQYF	TGTGCCAGCAGTCGTTGGGCGGGCGAGCAGTACTTC
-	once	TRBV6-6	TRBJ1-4	CASSYSTGSNEKLFF	TGTGCCAGCAGTTATTCGACAGGCTCTAATGAAAAACTGTTTTTT
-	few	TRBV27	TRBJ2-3	CASRSYSTDTQYF	TGTGCCAGCCGATCCTATAGCACAGATACGCAGTATTTT
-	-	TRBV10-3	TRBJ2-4	CAISEGQFAKNIQYF	TGTGCCATCAGTGAGGGACAGTTCGCCAAAAACATTCAGTACTTC
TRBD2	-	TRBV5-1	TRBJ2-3	CASSFSGRTDTQYF	TGCGCCAGCAGCTTTAGCGGGAGAACAGATACGCAGTATTTT
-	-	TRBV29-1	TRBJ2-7	CSVDTGKSYEQYF	TGCAGCGTAGATACAGGGAAATCCTACGAGCAGTACTTC
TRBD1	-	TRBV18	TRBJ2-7	CASSPRPGGQGYEQYF	TGTGCCAGCTCACCCAGACCCGGGGGACAGGGGTACGAGCAGTACTTC
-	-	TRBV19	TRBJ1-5	CASTTTAYSNQPQHF	TGTGCCAGTACCACCACTGCATACAGCAATCAGCCCCAGCATTTT
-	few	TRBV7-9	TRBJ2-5	CASSLARLGHQETQYF	TGTGCCAGCAGCTTAGCCAGACTGGGGCACCAAGAGACCCAGTACTTC
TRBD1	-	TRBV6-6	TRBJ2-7	CASSPLGQGASYEQYF	TGTGCCAGCAGTCCCCTCGGACAGGGGGCTTCCTACGAGCAGTACTTC
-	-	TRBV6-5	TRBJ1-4	CASSESGLSNEKLFF	TGTGCCAGCAGCGAGTCCGGGTTATCTAATGAAAAACTGTTTTTT
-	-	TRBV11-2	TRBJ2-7	CASKPTAVGYEQYF	TGTGCCAGCAAACCTACAGCGGTGGGGTACGAGCAGTACTTC
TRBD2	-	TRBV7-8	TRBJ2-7	CASSFPGTSGGAFPSEQYF	TGTGCCAGCAGCTTCCCTGGGACTAGCGGGGGGGCCTTCCCCTCCGAGCAGTACTTC
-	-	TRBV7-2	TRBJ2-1	CASREVQDSPLYNEQFF	TGTGCCAGCAGAGAGGTGCAAGACAGTCCCCTGTACAATGAGCAGTTCTTC
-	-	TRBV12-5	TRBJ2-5	CASALSGSETQYF	TGTGCTAGTGCCCTTAGCGGCTCAGAGACCCAGTACTTC
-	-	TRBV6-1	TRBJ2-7	CASRQSPARSYEQYF	TGTGCCAGCCGACAAAGCCCCGCCCGGTCCTACGAGCAGTACTTC